This record looks at one T cell receptor beta chain sequence and its context. This sample was included in a study of low-dose radiotherapy and immunotherapy resistance in tumors. Study overall: A dose of 0.5 Gy per fraction was delivered to Cohort 1 every 2 weeks, for a total of 6.5 Gy. Over 26 weeks, cohort 2 got 1 Gy every two weeks, reaching 13 Gy.

Alpha- and beta-chain coverage of first-strand cDNA came from TRAV- and TRBV-specific primers. For amplifying TCRs, the PCR ran for about 20 cycles with Phusion, which was used together with a constant-region primer and the adapter on the V primers. mRNA, once isolated, was amplified by in vitro transcription. TCRdb re-called the reads through MiXCR, storing one row per CDR3 protein. The profile covers around 9,300 distinct CDR3 sequences, with almost 70% appearing a single time and approximately 7% taken by the ten largest. The V end was cut by 5 bases, the J end by 0 bases, with 11 bases between. Germline V gene data show CDR1 as SGDLS and CDR2 as YYNGEE. The CDR3 is 15 amino acids.

J is TRBJ2-2 and V is TRBV9; maybe TRBD1 (7 bases). This TCR was recovered from a human donor with advanced metastatic prostate, ovarian, gallbladder or colorectal cancer (not recorded which). This table probably holds off-target reads from a library built for another chain. The CDR3: CASSGGGANTGELFF. The CDR3 DNA follows: TGTGCCAGCAGTGGAGGGGGCGCGAACACCGGGGAGCTGTTTTTT.